A selection of T cell receptor beta chains follows, all from one sample in a study of blood T cell repertoires in COVID-19. Here immunoSEQ multiplex PCR was the method, and the copy in TCRdb shows in-frame clones only, minus some. The table shows about 150,000 clones, with 80% to 90% occurring only once. Sample: peripheral blood. The receptors stem from a man aged 18 to 29 with COVID-19, enrolled during active disease. CDR3s include the opening cysteine and the closing phenylalanine or tryptophan. The D gene is left open where the match is weak. The listing skips clone size in some rows; elsewhere it reads once, few, many or a size class.

j_call	v_call	clone_size	cdr3_length	d_call	cdr3_aa	cdr3_nt
TRBJ1-1	TRBV6-6	-	12	-	CASSYPPVEAFF	TGTGCCAGCAGTTACCCCCCGGTCGAAGCTTTCTTT
TRBJ1-3	TRBV5-8	-	15	-	CASSLAGVSGNTIYF	TGTGCCAGCAGCTTGGCCGGAGTATCAGGAAACACCATATATTTT
TRBJ1-2	TRBV2	-	17	-	CASTLLHTDSGGYGYTF	TGTGCCAGCACCCTCCTCCACACGGACAGCGGGGGGTATGGCTACACCTTC
TRBJ2-5	TRBV7-9	-	14	TRBD2	CASSLGDYSETQYF	TGTGCCAGCAGCCTAGGGGACTATTCCGAGACCCAGTACTTC
TRBJ2-7	TRBV29-1	-	13	TRBD1	CSVVMDRGSEQYF	TGCAGCGTTGTTATGGACAGGGGCTCCGAGCAGTACTTC
TRBJ1-3	TRBV15	-	16	-	CATSSELGGAGNTIYF	TGTGCCACCAGCTCGGAGTTGGGGGGGGCTGGAAACACCATATATTTT
TRBJ2-2	TRBV4-3	few	14	TRBD2	CAAGAGGLTGELFF	TGCGCCGCCGGGGCGGGAGGGCTTACCGGGGAGCTGTTTTTT
TRBJ2-1	TRBV11-3	-	13	-	CASSSQGYNEQFF	TGTGCCAGCAGCTCACAGGGTTACAATGAGCAGTTCTTC
TRBJ1-5	TRBV4-3	-	17	-	CASSQDRGEGRHQPQHF	TGCGCCAGCAGCCAAGATAGAGGGGAGGGGCGGCATCAGCCCCAGCATTTT
TRBJ2-7	TRBV21-1	-	16	-	CASSSPGTSGNYEQYF	TGTGCCAGCAGCTCCCCCGGGACTAGCGGGAACTACGAGCAGTACTTC
TRBJ2-1	TRBV19	-	14	TRBD1	CASSPGQKSNEQFF	TGTGCCAGTAGCCCGGGACAGAAAAGTAATGAGCAGTTCTTC
TRBJ1-3	TRBV25-1	-	14	-	CASSDPSLANTIYF	TGTGCCAGCAGTGACCCAAGCCTAGCAAACACCATATATTTT
TRBJ2-5	TRBV27	-	11	-	CASTYQETQYF	TGTGCCAGCACTTATCAAGAGACCCAGTACTTC
TRBJ2-4	TRBV4-2	once	17	TRBD1	CASSHSRGTDDKNIQYF	TGTGCCAGCAGCCATTCTAGGGGGACAGATGACAAAAACATTCAGTACTTC
TRBJ2-2	TRBV25-1	-	13	TRBD2	CASTRGGDGELFF	TGTGCCAGCACCCGGGGGGGGGACGGGGAGCTGTTTTTT
TRBJ2-7	TRBV7-9	-	14	-	CASSLGTLAYEQYF	TGTGCCAGCAGCTTAGGTACTCTAGCCTACGAGCAGTACTTC
TRBJ2-7	TRBV3-1/TRBV3-2	-	17	TRBD2	CASSQAGPGGGSYEQYF	TGTGCCAGCAGCCAAGCAGGTCCTGGCGGGGGTTCCTACGAGCAGTACTTC
TRBJ2-5	TRBV7-9	-	13	-	CASSFANQETQYF	TGTGCCAGCAGCTTCGCTAATCAAGAGACCCAGTACTTC
TRBJ1-2	TRBV5-1	once	14	-	CASSLAWGASGYTF	TGCGCCAGCAGCTTGGCTTGGGGCGCCTCGGGCTACACCTTC
TRBJ2-3	TRBV30	once	15	TRBD2	CAWSGLAGGLDTQYF	TGTGCCTGGAGTGGACTAGCGGGAGGGTTAGATACGCAGTATTTT
TRBJ1-2	TRBV12-2	once	16	-	CASRPHPRTGEDGYTF	TGTGCAAGTCGCCCACACCCCCGGACAGGGGAGGATGGCTACACCTTC
TRBJ1-5	TRBV5-1	-	15	-	CATPAGEALNQPQHF	TGCGCCACCCCCGCGGGAGAGGCTTTAAATCAGCCCCAGCATTTT
TRBJ1-6	TRBV5-5	-	18	-	CASSLRDPGSSYNSPLHF	TGTGCCAGCAGCTTGAGGGACCCCGGGAGCTCCTATAATTCACCCCTCCACTTT
TRBJ2-7	TRBV6-5	-	12	-	CASSRQGYEQYF	TGTGCCAGCAGCCGCCAGGGCTACGAGCAGTACTTC
TRBJ1-6	TRBV7-2	-	16	-	CASSLAGPFNNSPLHF	TGTGCCAGCAGCTTAGCTGGGCCCTTCAATAATTCACCCCTCCACTTT
TRBJ2-2	TRBV7-2	-	15	TRBD2	CASRSPGTKAGELFF	TGTGCCAGCAGGTCTCCCGGGACTAAAGCCGGGGAGCTGTTTTTT
TRBJ2-7	TRBV11-2	-	15	-	CASSLGAGGNYEQYF	TGTGCCAGCAGCTTAGGGGCAGGGGGGAACTACGAGCAGTACTTC
TRBJ1-1	TRBV6-5	-	14	-	CASSSARGITEAFF	TGTGCCAGCAGTTCAGCCAGGGGCATCACTGAAGCTTTCTTT
TRBJ2-3	TRBV6-4	-	14	TRBD2	CASSEGDYTDTQYF	TGTGCCAGCAGTGAGGGGGACTACACAGATACGCAGTATTTT
TRBJ1-4	TRBV19	-	16	-	CASSILSGTTNEKLFF	TGTGCCAGTAGTATTTTATCGGGGACAACTAATGAAAAACTGTTTTTT
TRBJ2-4	TRBV6-5	-	11	-	CASQQGDIQYF	TGTGCCTCGCAACAGGGAGACATTCAGTACTTC
TRBJ1-1	TRBV5-6	-	13	TRBD1	CASSEGAVTEAFF	TGTGCCAGCAGTGAGGGGGCCGTCACTGAAGCTTTCTTT
TRBJ1-2	TRBV5-6	-	11	-	CASRMAGGYTF	TGTGCCAGCAGAATGGCGGGCGGCTACACCTTC
TRBJ2-5	TRBV30	-	13	-	CAWSVVGGETQYF	TGTGCCTGGAGTGTAGTGGGGGGAGAGACCCAGTACTTC
TRBJ2-3	TRBV10-3	-	13	-	CAIMGVSTDTQYF	TGTGCCATCATGGGCGTAAGCACAGATACGCAGTATTTT
TRBJ1-1	TRBV3-1/TRBV3-2	-	14	-	CASSQGPLNTEAFF	TGTGCCAGCAGCCAAGGGCCCTTGAACACTGAAGCTTTCTTT
TRBJ2-1	TRBV7-2	-	13	-	CASSRSGKDEQFF	TGTGCCAGCAGTCGCTCAGGGAAAGATGAGCAGTTCTTC
TRBJ1-5	TRBV7-2	-	13	-	CASSLRGGQPQHF	TGTGCCAGCAGCTTACGGGGTGGACAGCCCCAGCATTTT
TRBJ2-7	TRBV6-2/TRBV6-3	-	18	TRBD1	CASSYTFSLTGMGYEQYF	TGTGCCAGCAGTTACACATTTTCCTTGACAGGGATGGGTTACGAGCAGTACTTC
TRBJ2-3	TRBV29-1	-	14	-	CSVGIRGTGDTQYF	TGCAGCGTTGGAATCCGGGGTACCGGAGATACGCAGTATTTT
TRBJ2-1	TRBV27	-	13	TRBD1	CASSIGQAEEQFF	TGTGCCAGCAGTATCGGACAGGCCGAAGAGCAGTTCTTC